This passage covers 7 T cell receptor beta chains from one sample sequenced in a study of cytotoxic CD8 clonotypes in ibrutinib-treated CLL. The method was immunoSEQ multiplex PCR; TCRdb's version includes in-frame clones alone and lacks a portion of them. The sample gives roughly 150,000 clones, about 88% of which show up once; approximately 2.9% is in the top ten. Sequencing used PBMCs, obtained at disease progression, from a patient treated with ibrutinib. These receptors were obtained from a human donor with chronic lymphocytic leukemia.

This clone was observed a single time. V usage is TRBV27 and J usage is TRBJ2-7; D is perhaps TRBD1 (6 bases). Trimming shortened V by 8 bases and J by 3 bases, and 17 bases separated the two germline ends. CDR1 and CDR2 from the germline V gene are MNHEY and SMNVEV (reference sequence). The CDR3 is 14 residues long. The chain's CDR3 is CASSSQGPHYEQYF. CDR3 coding DNA: TGTGCCAGCTCCTCCCAGGGGCCCCACTACGAGCAGTACTTC.

This chain connects TRBV5-4 to TRBJ2-1; the match to TRBD2 covers 8 bases. There are 15 residues in the CDR3. V trimming: 4 bases; J trimming: 9 bases; junction bases outside the gene matches: 12. Germline V gene sequence: CDR1 SGHNT, CDR2 YYREEE (reference sequence). The CDR3 here is CASSPSGTREGEQFF. Here the CDR3 DNA reads TGTGCCAGCAGCCCTTCGGGGACTAGAGAGGGTGAGCAGTTCTTC.

The chain has TRBV7-6 and TRBJ2-7, with D unresolved. CDR1 and CDR2 from the germline V gene are SGHVS and FNYEAQ. Trimming took 1 base from V and 0 from J, leaving 22 bases between them. The CDR3 sequence is 19 residues long. The CDR3, as DNA: TGTGCCAGCAGCTTAGTTGGGCAGCGAGATCGGCTGAACTCCTACGAGCAGTACTTC. Translation gives CASSLVGQRDRLNSYEQYF.

The chain links TRBV28 to TRBJ1-5; D is possibly TRBD1 (5 bases). From germline, CDR1 is MDHEN and CDR2 SYDVKM. Trimming shortened V by 0 bases and J by 9 bases, and 15 bases separated the two germline ends. There are 15 residues in the CDR3. The DNA for the CDR3 is TGTGCCAGCAGTTTATGGCGCCCGGGGGTTGGGCCCCAGCATTTT. Protein: CASSLWRPGVGPQHF. Using reference TRBV28 and TRBJ1-5 for the parts outside the CDR3, the full variable domain is DVKVTQSSRYLVKRTGEKVFLECVQDMDHENMFWYRQDPGLGLRLIYFSYDVKMKEKGDIPEGYSVSREKKERFSLILESASTNQTSMYLCASSLWRPGVGPQHFGDGTRLSIL.

The chain employs TRBV5-4 and TRBJ2-7, with D perhaps matching TRBD2 (6 bases). The CDR3 spans 14 residues. Per germline, CDR1 SGHNT and CDR2 YYREEE (reference sequence). V lost 4 bases, J lost 0 bases, and 11 bases lay in between. The CDR3 is CASSLGLSSYEQYF. DNA of the CDR3: TGTGCCAGCAGCCTGGGACTGAGCTCCTACGAGCAGTACTTC.

The rearrangement joins TRBV5-1 to TRBJ1-2; D remains unclear. The ends were cut back, 0 bases at V and 2 bases at J, with 8 bases in the middle. This CDR3 region has 14 residues. CDR1 SGHRS and CDR2 YFSETQ come from the germline V gene. The CDR3 DNA follows: TGCGCCAGCAGCTTGGCCCGGATGAACTATGGCTACACCTTC. Amino acid sequence: CASSLARMNYGYTF.

This sequence joins TRBV6-5 and TRBJ2-7; TRBD2 is a possible D gene (5 bases). V was trimmed by 6 bases and J by 1 base, leaving 10 bases between them. Germline-derived CDR1 and CDR2 are MNHEY and SVGAGI. The CDR3 extends over 13 amino acids. CDR3 amino acids: CASRLDRSYEQYF. Here the CDR3 DNA reads TGTGCCAGCAGACTAGACCGATCCTACGAGCAGTACTTC.